A selection of T cell receptor beta chains follows, all from one sample in a study of Ad26.COV2.S vaccination and SARS-CoV-2 variants. Produced via immunoSEQ multiplex PCR; TCRdb's table is partial and in-frame only. The profile covers roughly 510,000 clones, with around 88% appearing a single time and roughly 12% taken by the ten largest. This sample comprised peripheral blood, obtained in a trial of Ad26.COV2.S vaccine versus placebo. The origin of the receptors is a person aged 18-65 years who received the Ad26.COV2.S COVID-19 vaccine or a placebo. Each CDR3 is given with its conserved first and last residue. Fields, in order: J gene, clone size, D gene, V gene, CDR3 protein, CDR3 DNA. The D gene is left open where the match is weak. Clone size appears in some rows only: once, few, many, or a class for an expanded clone.

J gene: TRBJ2-5; clone size: -; D gene: -; V gene: TRBV2; CDR3 protein: CASSDRTTHDETQYF; CDR3 DNA: TGTGCCAGCAGTGACCGGACTACCCACGATGAGACCCAGTACTTC
J gene: TRBJ2-1; clone size: -; D gene: -; V gene: TRBV28; CDR3 protein: CASSFSLAYNEQFF; CDR3 DNA: TGTGCCAGCAGTTTTTCGCTAGCCTACAATGAGCAGTTCTTC
J gene: TRBJ1-1; clone size: -; D gene: -; V gene: TRBV28; CDR3 protein: CASGLPPGEAFF; CDR3 DNA: TGTGCCAGCGGACTCCCCCCGGGTGAAGCTTTCTTT
J gene: TRBJ2-7; clone size: -; D gene: -; V gene: TRBV29-1; CDR3 protein: CSVEDHDKTYEQYF; CDR3 DNA: TGCAGCGTTGAAGATCATGACAAAACCTACGAGCAGTACTTC
J gene: TRBJ1-2; clone size: -; D gene: -; V gene: TRBV12-3/TRBV12-4; CDR3 protein: CASSLASLGYTF; CDR3 DNA: TGTGCCAGCAGTTTAGCGTCCTTGGGCTACACCTTC
J gene: TRBJ2-7; clone size: -; D gene: -; V gene: TRBV28; CDR3 protein: CASSPIERYYEQYF; CDR3 DNA: TGTGCCAGCAGCCCCATCGAGCGGTACTACGAGCAGTACTTC
J gene: TRBJ1-3; clone size: once; D gene: -; V gene: TRBV7-2; CDR3 protein: CASSFGRDSGNTIYF; CDR3 DNA: TGTGCCAGCAGCTTCGGGCGGGACTCTGGAAACACCATATATTTT
J gene: TRBJ1-4; clone size: once; D gene: -; V gene: TRBV19; CDR3 protein: CASSGRVGEKLFF; CDR3 DNA: TGTGCCAGTAGCGGTCGGGTGGGGGAAAAACTGTTTTTT
J gene: TRBJ1-5; clone size: few; D gene: -; V gene: TRBV19; CDR3 protein: CASSIQNSNQPQHF; CDR3 DNA: TGTGCCAGTAGTATACAAAATAGCAATCAGCCCCAGCATTTT
J gene: TRBJ2-2; clone size: few; D gene: TRBD1; V gene: TRBV19; CDR3 protein: CASSMLRDRASTGELFF; CDR3 DNA: TGTGCCAGTAGTATGCTCCGGGACAGGGCCTCCACCGGGGAGCTGTTTTTT